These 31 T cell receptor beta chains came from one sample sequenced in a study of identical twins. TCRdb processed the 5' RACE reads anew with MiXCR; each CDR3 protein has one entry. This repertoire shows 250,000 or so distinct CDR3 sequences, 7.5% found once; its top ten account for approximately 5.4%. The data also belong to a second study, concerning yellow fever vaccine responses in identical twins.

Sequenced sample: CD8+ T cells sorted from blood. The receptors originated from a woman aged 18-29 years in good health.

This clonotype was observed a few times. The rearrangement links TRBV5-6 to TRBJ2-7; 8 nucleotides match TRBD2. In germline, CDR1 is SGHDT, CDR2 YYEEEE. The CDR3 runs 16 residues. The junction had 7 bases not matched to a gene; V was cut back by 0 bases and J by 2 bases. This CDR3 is CASSLVLAGGPYEQYF. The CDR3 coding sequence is TGTGCCAGCAGCTTGGTGTTGGCGGGAGGCCCCTACGAGCAGTACTTC. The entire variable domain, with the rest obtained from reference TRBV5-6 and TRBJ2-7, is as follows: DAGVTQSPTHLIKTRGQQVTLRCSPKSGHDTVSWYQQALGQGPQFIFQYYEEEERQRGNFPDRFSGHQFPNYSSELNVNALLLGDSALYLCASSLVLAGGPYEQYFGPGTRLTVT.

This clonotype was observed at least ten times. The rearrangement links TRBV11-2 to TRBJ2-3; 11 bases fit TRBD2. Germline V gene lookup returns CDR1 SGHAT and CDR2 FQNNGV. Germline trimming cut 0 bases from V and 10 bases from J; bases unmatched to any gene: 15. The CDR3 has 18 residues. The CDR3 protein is CASSLDRFSGRASGSQYF. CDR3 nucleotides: TGTGCCAGCAGCTTAGATAGGTTTAGCGGGAGGGCCTCGGGATCGCAGTATTTT. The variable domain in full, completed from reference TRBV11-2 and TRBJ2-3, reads EAGVAQSPRYKIIEKRQSVAFWCNPISGHATLYWYQQILGQGPKLLIQFQNNGVVDDSQLPKDRFSAERLKGVDSTLKIQPAKLEDSAVYLCASSLDRFSGRASGSQYFGPGTRLTVL.

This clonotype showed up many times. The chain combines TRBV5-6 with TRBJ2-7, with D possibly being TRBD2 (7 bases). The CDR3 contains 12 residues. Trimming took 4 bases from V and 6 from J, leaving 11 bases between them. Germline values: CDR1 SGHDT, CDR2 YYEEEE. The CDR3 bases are TGTGCCAGCAGCCAGGGAGGGGGCGAGCAGTACTTC. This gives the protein CASSQGGGEQYF.

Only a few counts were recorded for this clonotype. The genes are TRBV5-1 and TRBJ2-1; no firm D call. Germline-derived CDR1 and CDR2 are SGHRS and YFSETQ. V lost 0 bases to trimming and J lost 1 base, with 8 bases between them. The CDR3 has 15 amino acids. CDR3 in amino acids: CASSLESVSYNEQFF. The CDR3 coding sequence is TGCGCCAGCAGCTTGGAATCCGTTTCCTACAATGAGCAGTTCTTC.

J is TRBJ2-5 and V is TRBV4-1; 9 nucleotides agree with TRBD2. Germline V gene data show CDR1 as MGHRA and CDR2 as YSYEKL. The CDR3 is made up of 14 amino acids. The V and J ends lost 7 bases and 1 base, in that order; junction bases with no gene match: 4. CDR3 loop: CASTETSGQETQYF. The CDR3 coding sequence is TGCGCCAGCACCGAGACTAGCGGCCAAGAGACCCAGTACTTC.

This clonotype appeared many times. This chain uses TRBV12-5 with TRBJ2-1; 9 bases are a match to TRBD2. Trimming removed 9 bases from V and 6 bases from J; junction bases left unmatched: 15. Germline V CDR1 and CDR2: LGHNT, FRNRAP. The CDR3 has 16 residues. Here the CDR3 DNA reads TGTGCTAGCGCCGGGTCCGGACTAGCGAAGGGCAATGAGCAGTTCTTC. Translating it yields CASAGSGLAKGNEQFF.

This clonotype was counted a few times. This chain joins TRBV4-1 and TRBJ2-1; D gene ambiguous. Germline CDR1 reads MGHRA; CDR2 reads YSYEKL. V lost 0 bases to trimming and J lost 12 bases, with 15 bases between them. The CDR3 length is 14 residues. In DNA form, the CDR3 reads TGCGCCAGCAGCCAAGATAAGGTAATGAGAGGGCAGTTCTTC. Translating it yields CASSQDKVMRGQFF.

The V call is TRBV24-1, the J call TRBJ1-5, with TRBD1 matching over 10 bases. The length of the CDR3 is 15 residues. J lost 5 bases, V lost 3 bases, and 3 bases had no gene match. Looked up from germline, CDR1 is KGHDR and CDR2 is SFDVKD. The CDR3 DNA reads TGTGCCACCAGTGATCCAGGACAGGGGGATCAGCCCCAGCATTTT. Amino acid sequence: CATSDPGQGDQPQHF.

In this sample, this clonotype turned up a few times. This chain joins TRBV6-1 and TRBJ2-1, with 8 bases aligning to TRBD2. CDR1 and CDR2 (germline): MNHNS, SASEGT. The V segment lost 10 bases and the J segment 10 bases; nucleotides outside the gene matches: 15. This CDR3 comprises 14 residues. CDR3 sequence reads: CATGFSGTREEQFF. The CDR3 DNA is TGTGCCACGGGGTTTTCCGGGACTAGGGAAGAGCAGTTCTTC.

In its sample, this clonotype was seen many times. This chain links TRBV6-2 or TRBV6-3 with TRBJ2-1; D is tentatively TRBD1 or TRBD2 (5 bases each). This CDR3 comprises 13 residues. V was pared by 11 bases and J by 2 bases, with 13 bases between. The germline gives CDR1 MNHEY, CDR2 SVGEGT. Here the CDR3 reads CAVGTEAYNEQFF. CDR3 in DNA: TGTGCCGTCGGGACCGAAGCCTACAATGAGCAGTTCTTC.

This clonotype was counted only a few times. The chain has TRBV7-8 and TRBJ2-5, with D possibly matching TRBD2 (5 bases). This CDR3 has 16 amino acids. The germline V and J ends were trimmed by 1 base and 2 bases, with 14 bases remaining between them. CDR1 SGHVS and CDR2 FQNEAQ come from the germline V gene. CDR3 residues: CASSLDPLLAQETQYF. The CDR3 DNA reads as TGTGCCAGCAGCTTAGACCCCCTCCTAGCACAAGAGACCCAGTACTTC.

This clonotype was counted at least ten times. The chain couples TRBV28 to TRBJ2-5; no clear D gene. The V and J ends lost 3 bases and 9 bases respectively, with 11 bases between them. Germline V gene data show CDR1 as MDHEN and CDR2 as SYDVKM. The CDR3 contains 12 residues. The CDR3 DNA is TGTGCCAGCAGTTTCGCTACGACGGCCCAGTACTTC. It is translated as CASSFATTAQYF.

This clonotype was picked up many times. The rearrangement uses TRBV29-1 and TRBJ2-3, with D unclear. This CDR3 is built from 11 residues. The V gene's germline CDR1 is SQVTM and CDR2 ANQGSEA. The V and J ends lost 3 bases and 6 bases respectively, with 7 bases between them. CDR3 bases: TGCAGCGTTGATCCCGGGGATACGCAGTATTTT. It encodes CSVDPGDTQYF.

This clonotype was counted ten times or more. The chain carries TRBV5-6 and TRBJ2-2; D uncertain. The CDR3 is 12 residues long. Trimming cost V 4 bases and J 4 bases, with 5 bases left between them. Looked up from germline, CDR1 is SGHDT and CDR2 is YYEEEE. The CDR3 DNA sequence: TGTGCCAGCAGCCTACCCACCGGGGAGCTGTTTTTT. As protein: CASSLPTGELFF.

The CDR3 sequence: CASSIGQGKNTEAFF. In DNA, the CDR3 is TGTGCCAGCAGCATAGGACAGGGGAAGAACACTGAAGCTTTCTTT. This chain joins TRBV7-9 and TRBJ1-1; 9 bases line up with TRBD1. This CDR3 has 15 residues. J lost 1 base, V lost 5 bases, and 5 bases had no gene match. Germline loops: CDR1 SEHNR, CDR2 FQNEAQ (reference sequence).

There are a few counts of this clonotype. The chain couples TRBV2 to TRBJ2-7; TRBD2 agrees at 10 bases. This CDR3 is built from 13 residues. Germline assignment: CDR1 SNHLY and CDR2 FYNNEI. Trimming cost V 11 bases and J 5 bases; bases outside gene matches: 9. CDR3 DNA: TGTGCCGGCCGACTAGCGGGTAGCCACGAGCAGTACTTC. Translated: CAGRLAGSHEQYF.

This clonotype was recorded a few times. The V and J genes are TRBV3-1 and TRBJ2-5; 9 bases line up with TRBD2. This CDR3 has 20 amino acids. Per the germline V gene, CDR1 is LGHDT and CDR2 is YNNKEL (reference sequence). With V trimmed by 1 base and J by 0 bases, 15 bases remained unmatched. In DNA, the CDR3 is TGTGCCAGCAGCCAAGGGGGTTGGCGGGAGGGCCGGGGGTACCAAGAGACCCAGTACTTC. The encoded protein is CASSQGGWREGRGYQETQYF.

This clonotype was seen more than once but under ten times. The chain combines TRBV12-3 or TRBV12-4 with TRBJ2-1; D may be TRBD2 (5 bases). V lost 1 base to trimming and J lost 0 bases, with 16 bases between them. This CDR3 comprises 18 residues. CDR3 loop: CASSLVTNPTVSYNEQFF. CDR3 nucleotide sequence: TGTGCCAGCAGTTTAGTGACTAATCCCACGGTCTCCTACAATGAGCAGTTCTTC.

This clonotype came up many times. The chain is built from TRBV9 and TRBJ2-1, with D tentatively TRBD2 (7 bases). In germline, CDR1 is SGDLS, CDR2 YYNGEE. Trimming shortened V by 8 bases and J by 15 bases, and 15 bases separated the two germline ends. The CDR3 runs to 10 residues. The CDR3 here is CASGGDTLFF. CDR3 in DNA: TGTGCCAGTGGGGGGGACACCCTGTTCTTC. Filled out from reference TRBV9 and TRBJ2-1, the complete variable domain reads DSGVTQTPKHLITATGQRVTLRCSPRSGDLSVYWYQQSLDQGLQFLIQYYNGEERAKGNILERFSAQQFPDLHSELNLSSLELGDSALYFCASGGDTLFFGPGTRLTVL.

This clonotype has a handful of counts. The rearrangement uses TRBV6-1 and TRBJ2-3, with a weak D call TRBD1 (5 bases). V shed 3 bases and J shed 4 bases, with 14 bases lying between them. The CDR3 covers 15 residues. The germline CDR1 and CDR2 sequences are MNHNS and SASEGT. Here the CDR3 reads CASSDPGQNSDTQYF. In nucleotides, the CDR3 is TGTGCCAGCAGTGACCCTGGACAAAATTCAGATACGCAGTATTTT.

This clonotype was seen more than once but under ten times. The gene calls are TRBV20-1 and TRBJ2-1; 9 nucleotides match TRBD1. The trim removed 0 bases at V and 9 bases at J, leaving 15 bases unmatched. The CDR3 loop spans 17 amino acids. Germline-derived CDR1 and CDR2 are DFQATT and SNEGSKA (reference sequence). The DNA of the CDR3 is TGCAGTGCTAGAGATTACTTCGGGACAGGGATGCCCGGTGAGCAGTTCTTC. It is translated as CSARDYFGTGMPGEQFF.

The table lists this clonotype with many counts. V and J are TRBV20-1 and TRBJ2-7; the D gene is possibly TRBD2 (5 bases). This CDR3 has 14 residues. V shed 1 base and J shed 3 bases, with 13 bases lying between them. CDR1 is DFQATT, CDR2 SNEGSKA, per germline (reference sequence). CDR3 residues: CSARALSGGYEQYF. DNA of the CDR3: TGCAGTGCTAGAGCTTTGTCAGGAGGCTACGAGCAGTACTTC.

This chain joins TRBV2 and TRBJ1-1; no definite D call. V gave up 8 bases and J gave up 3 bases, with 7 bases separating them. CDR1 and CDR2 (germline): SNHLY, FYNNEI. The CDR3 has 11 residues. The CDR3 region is CASVGDTEAFF. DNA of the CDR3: TGTGCCAGCGTAGGAGACACTGAAGCTTTCTTT. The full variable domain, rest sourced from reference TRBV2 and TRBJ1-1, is EPEVTQTPSHQVTQMGQEVILRCVPISNHLYFYWYRQILGQKVEFLVSFYNNEISEKSEIFDDQFSVERPDGSNFTLKIRSTKLEDSAMYFCASVGDTEAFFGQGTRLTVV.

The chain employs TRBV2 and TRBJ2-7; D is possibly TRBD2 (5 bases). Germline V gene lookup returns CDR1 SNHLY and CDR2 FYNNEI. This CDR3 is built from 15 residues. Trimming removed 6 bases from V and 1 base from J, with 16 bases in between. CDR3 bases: TGTGCCAGCAGCTTGGACTCCCGAAGTTCCTACGAGCAGTACGTC. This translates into CASSLDSRSSYEQYV.

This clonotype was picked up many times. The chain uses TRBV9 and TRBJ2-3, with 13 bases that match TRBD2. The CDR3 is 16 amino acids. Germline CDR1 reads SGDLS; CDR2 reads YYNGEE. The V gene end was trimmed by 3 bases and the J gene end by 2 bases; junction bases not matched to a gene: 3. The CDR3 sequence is CASSGGLAGNTDTQYF. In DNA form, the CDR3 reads TGTGCCAGCAGCGGGGGACTAGCGGGGAACACAGATACGCAGTATTTT.

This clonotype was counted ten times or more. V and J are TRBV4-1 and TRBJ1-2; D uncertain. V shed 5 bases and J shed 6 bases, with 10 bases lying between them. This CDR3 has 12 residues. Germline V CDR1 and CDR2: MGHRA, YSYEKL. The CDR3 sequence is CASSYRQDGYTF. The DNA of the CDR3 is TGCGCCAGCAGCTACCGGCAGGATGGCTACACCTTC.

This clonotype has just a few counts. The CDR3: CASSPGNLVYGYTF. Here the CDR3 DNA reads TGTGCCAGCAGTCCAGGGAACCTCGTTTATGGCTACACCTTC. The chain combines TRBV28 with TRBJ1-2, with a tentative D call TRBD1 (5 bases). The ends were cut back, 5 bases at V and 5 bases at J, with 15 bases in the middle. The CDR3 length is 14 residues. Per the germline V gene, CDR1 is MDHEN and CDR2 is SYDVKM.

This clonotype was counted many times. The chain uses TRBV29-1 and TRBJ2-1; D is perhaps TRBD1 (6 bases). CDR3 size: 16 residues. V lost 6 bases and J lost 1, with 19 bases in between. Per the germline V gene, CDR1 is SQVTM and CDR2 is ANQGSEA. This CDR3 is CSVNVQGGLSYNEQFF. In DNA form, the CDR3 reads TGCAGCGTCAATGTACAGGGTGGGTTGTCCTACAATGAGCAGTTCTTC.

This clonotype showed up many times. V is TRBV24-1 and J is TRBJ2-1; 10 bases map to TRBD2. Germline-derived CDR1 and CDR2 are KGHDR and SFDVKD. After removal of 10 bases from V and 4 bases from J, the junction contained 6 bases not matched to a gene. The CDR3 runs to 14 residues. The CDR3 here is CATTGTSAYNEQFF. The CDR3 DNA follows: TGTGCCACGACCGGGACTAGCGCTTACAATGAGCAGTTCTTC.

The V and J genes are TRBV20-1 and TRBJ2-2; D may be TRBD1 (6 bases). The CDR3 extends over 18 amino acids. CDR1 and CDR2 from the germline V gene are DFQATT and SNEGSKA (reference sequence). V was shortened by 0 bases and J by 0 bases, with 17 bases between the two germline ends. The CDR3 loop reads CSAREPGAWDPNTGELFF. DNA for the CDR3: TGCAGTGCTAGAGAACCAGGGGCCTGGGACCCGAACACCGGGGAGCTGTTTTTT.

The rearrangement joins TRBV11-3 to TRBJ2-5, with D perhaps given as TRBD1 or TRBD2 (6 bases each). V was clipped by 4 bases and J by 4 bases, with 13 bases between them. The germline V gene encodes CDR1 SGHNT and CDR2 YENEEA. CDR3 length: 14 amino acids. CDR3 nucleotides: TGTGCCAGCAGCTCGACCAGGGGAGGAGAGACCCAGTACTTC. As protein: CASSSTRGGETQYF.